The 25 T cell receptor beta chains given below trace back to one sample, sequenced in a study of blood T cells in healthy people across ages. It was with a sample-barcoded 5' primer and a J-beta primer mix that a second PCR of roughly 7 to 11 cycles was run. One entry per CDR3 protein results from TCRdb running MiXCR on the 5' RACE reads. The sample shows roughly 800,000 distinct CDR3 sequences, around 24% of them seen only once. This sample also belongs to another study, concerning T cells of mothers and their children.

Input material: blood. These receptors all stem from a boy aged 5-17 years in good health.

This chain links TRBV11-2 with TRBJ2-1; D unclear. The DNA end is more similar to TRBJ2-5, so the J call may be wrong. Germline CDR1 SGHAT, CDR2 FQNNGV. The CDR3 is made up of 12 amino acids. CDR3 bases: TGTGCCAGCAGCCCCACAATCCAGACCCAGTACTTC. Residues: CASSPTIQTQYF.

J is TRBJ1-1 and V is TRBV20-1, with D perhaps matching TRBD1 (6 bases). CDR1 and CDR2 (germline): DFQATT, SNEGSKA (reference sequence). This CDR3 region has 13 residues. The V end lost 6 bases, the J end lost 8 bases, and 19 bases lay between the germline ends. Written as DNA, the CDR3 is TGCAGTGCCTGGAATACAGGGAACGTCGAAGCTTTCTTT. Amino acids: CSAWNTGNVEAFF.

The chain joins TRBV5-4 to TRBJ2-5; D is possibly TRBD1 or TRBD2 (5 bases each). Germline CDR1 and CDR2: SGHNT and YYREEE (reference sequence). CDR3 length: 14 residues. The V gene lost 6 bases and the J gene lost 11 bases, with 23 bases spanning the gap. The DNA of the CDR3 is TGTGCCAGCACCCCGGATCAGGGCTGGGGAGAGCAGTACTTC. It is translated as CASTPDQGWGEQYF.

In this sample, this clonotype turned up a few times. The rearrangement links TRBV27 to TRBJ2-1; 12 bases fit TRBD1. The CDR3 runs to 15 residues. The germline V gene has CDR1 MNHEY and CDR2 SMNVEV (reference sequence). J was trimmed by 7 bases and V by 6 bases; bases with no gene match: 7. The CDR3: CASRTGTGGSNEQFF. The CDR3 coding sequence is TGTGCCAGCAGAACCGGGACAGGGGGCTCGAATGAGCAGTTCTTC.

A note on this clonotype: Its ends do not fully match the called genes, so a read error is possible. V gene TRBV29-1 combines with J gene TRBJ1-4; perhaps TRBD1 as D (6 bases). CDR3 length: 13 amino acids. The germline V gene encodes CDR1 SQVTM and CDR2 ANQGSEA. CDR3 protein: CSVSGQYLGKLLF. DNA for the CDR3: TGCAGCGTTTCGGGACAATACCTGGGAAAACTGCTTTTT.

This clonotype was picked up a small number of times. V is TRBV7-3 and J is TRBJ2-6; the D is unclear. The CDR3 consists of 16 residues. Germline V gene lookup returns CDR1 SGHTA and CDR2 FQGTGA. V was trimmed by 5 bases and J by 4 bases, leaving 15 bases between them. CDR3 coding DNA: TGTGCCAGCAGCCAATCTAGGGAAGTGGGGGCCAACGTCCTGACTTTC. Its protein is CASSQSREVGANVLTF.

Details on this clonotype: The conserved phenylalanine or tryptophan is not found at the CDR3 terminus, so this likely reflects a read error. This chain links TRBV7-9 with TRBJ1-1; no reliable D call. This CDR3 has 13 amino acids. V was cut by 7 bases and J by 0 bases, with 9 bases left in between. Per germline, CDR1 SEHNR and CDR2 FQNEAQ (reference sequence). As DNA, the CDR3 is TGTGCCAGCAATGAAGGGCTGAACACTGAAGCTTTCTCT. Translated, it gives CASNEGLNTEAFS.

This clonotype was observed a handful of times. The CDR3 nucleotides are TGTGCCAGCAGTTTCCTCGTCAAAACTCCCTACGAGCAGTACTTC. The encoded protein is CASSFLVKTPYEQYF. The chain couples TRBV28 to TRBJ2-5; D is undetermined. Judging by the DNA end, TRBJ2-7 fits better; the J call may be wrong. Germline CDR1 and CDR2: MDHEN and SYDVKM. The CDR3 loop spans 15 amino acids.

The chain combines TRBV4-2 with TRBJ2-5; 11 bases are shared with TRBD2. CDR3 length equals 18 residues. Germline V gives CDR1 LGHNA, CDR2 YNFKEQ. Trimming took 0 bases from V and 4 from J; bases not matched to a gene: 10. CDR3 protein: CASSQEFSGGAIGETQYF. In nucleotides, the CDR3 is TGTGCCAGCAGCCAAGAGTTTAGCGGGGGGGCGATCGGAGAGACCCAGTACTTC.

The J gene is TRBJ2-5, the V gene TRBV27; 7 bases are a match to TRBD2. The end of the DNA is better explained by TRBJ2-1, so the J call may be wrong. This CDR3 contains 15 residues. Germline lookup yields CDR1 MNHEY and CDR2 SMNVEV (reference sequence). CDR3 coding DNA: TGTGCCAGCAGTTCGAGACTAGCCTCCTACAATGAGCAGTTCTTC. Amino acid sequence: CASSSRLASYNEQFF.

The chain combines TRBV11-2 with TRBJ2-3; a possible D gene is TRBD2 (5 bases). CDR3 length: 16 residues. Germline loops: CDR1 SGHAT, CDR2 FQNNGV. Between the trimmed V and J ends, which lost 5 bases and 4 bases, there was a span of 19 bases. CDR3 loop: CASSPTRLTKSDTQYF. For the CDR3, the DNA is TGTGCCAGCAGCCCTACCCGACTAACAAAGTCAGATACGCAGTATTTT.

This clonotype was picked up a small number of times. The chain combines TRBV6-1 with TRBJ1-3; D is ambiguous. CDR3 length equals 15 residues. CDR1 is MNHNS and CDR2 is SASEGT in the germline V gene. The ends were cut back, 3 bases at V and 0 bases at J, with 9 bases in the middle. CDR3 bases: TGTGCCAGCAGTGAGGAGGTTTTCTCTGGAAACACCATATATTTT. Its translation is CASSEEVFSGNTIYF.

This clonotype was detected ten times or more. The junction and the germline gene differ at one end; a read error may be behind it. The rearrangement joins TRBV12-3 or TRBV12-4 to TRBJ2-5; D is ambiguous. CDR3 length equals 12 residues. This CDR3 reads CASSFDQETQYF. The CDR3 DNA reads as TGCGCCAGCAGCTTCGACCAAGAGACCCAGTACTTC.

The rearrangement links TRBV12-3 or TRBV12-4 to TRBJ2-2; D is unclear. This CDR3 contains 14 residues. The V end lost 3 bases, the J end lost 5 bases, and 10 bases lay between the germline ends. CDR3 coding DNA: TGTGCCAGCAGTTTGAACAGTTGGACCGGGGAGCTGTTTTTT. It encodes CASSLNSWTGELFF.

This sequence joins TRBV5-6 and TRBJ2-7, with 7 bases that match TRBD1. This CDR3 spans 14 amino acids. Germline CDR1 is SGHDT and CDR2 is YYEEEE. The V gene end was trimmed by 4 bases and the J gene end by 6 bases; junction bases not matched to a gene: 10. CDR3 region: CASSPWLGGGEQYF. CDR3 DNA: TGTGCCAGCAGCCCGTGGCTAGGGGGCGGCGAGCAGTACTTC.

In this sample, this clonotype turned up a few times. The chain employs TRBV6-1 and TRBJ1-1; 8 nucleotides match TRBD1. After removal of 4 bases from V and 3 bases from J, the junction contained 4 bases not matched to a gene. In germline, CDR1 is MNHNS, CDR2 SASEGT. The CDR3 contains 14 residues. CDR3 region: CASSVLDRDTEAFF. The CDR3 bases are TGTGCCAGCAGTGTCCTGGACAGGGACACTGAAGCTTTCTTT.

This clonotype was counted a few times. This sequence joins TRBV19 and TRBJ2-5; 9 bases map to TRBD2. The DNA end is a closer match to TRBJ2-1, so the J assignment may be wrong. The CDR3 is made up of 16 amino acids. Germline V gene lookup returns CDR1 LNHDA and CDR2 SQIVND (reference sequence). The CDR3 sequence is CASSIKGAGGRNEQFF. In DNA, the CDR3 is TGTGCCAGTAGTATCAAGGGGGCGGGGGGGCGCAATGAGCAGTTCTTC.

This clonotype has only a few counts. The gene calls are TRBV2 and TRBJ1-4, with 9 bases fitting TRBD1. This CDR3 comprises 14 residues. The V and J ends lost 7 bases and 12 bases, in that order; junction bases with no gene match: 12. Germline CDR1 reads SNHLY; CDR2 reads FYNNEI. The CDR3, as DNA: TGTGCCAGCACCAAACCGGGACAGGGACTCCAACTGTTTTTT. As protein: CASTKPGQGLQLFF.

This clonotype was observed a handful of times. This chain links TRBV3-1 with TRBJ1-2, with no clear D. The CDR3 extends over 14 amino acids. With 3 bases removed from V and 4 bases from J, the gap between germline ends came to 12 bases. Germline CDR1 reads LGHDT; CDR2 reads YNNKEL (reference sequence). CDR3 residues: CASSQWVFPYGYTF. The CDR3 nucleotides are TGTGCCAGCAGCCAGTGGGTATTCCCCTATGGCTACACCTTC.

This chain connects TRBV5-1 to TRBJ2-1, with D uncertain. The CDR3 has 12 residues. Trimming shortened V by 4 bases and J by 9 bases, and 11 bases separated the two germline ends. Germline V gene data show CDR1 as SGHRS and CDR2 as YFSETQ. This CDR3 reads CASSRTDVEQFF. In DNA, the CDR3 is TGCGCCAGCAGCCGCACGGACGTTGAGCAGTTCTTC.

V and J are TRBV6-6 and TRBJ2-5; 7 nucleotides agree with TRBD2. The J call is uncertain, as TRBJ2-1 better fits the DNA end. This CDR3 is 15 amino acids long. Germline values: CDR1 MNHNY, CDR2 SVGAGI (reference sequence). The CDR3 nucleotides are TGTGCCAGCAGTTATCAGAGCGGGGCTAACAATGAGCAGTTCTTC. It specifies CASSYQSGANNEQFF.

CDR3 in DNA: TGTGCCAGCAGCTTGGGACAGTCACCGGGTTTTTTT. Protein: CASSLGQSPGFF. The V gene is TRBV7-9, the J gene TRBJ1-4, with 7 bases aligning to TRBD1. This CDR3 has 12 amino acids. V lost 3 bases to trimming and J lost 17 bases; unmatched junction nucleotides: 9. Germline assignment: CDR1 SEHNR and CDR2 FQNEAQ (reference sequence). Based on the CDR3 plus reference TRBV7-9 and TRBJ1-4, the full variable domain is DTGVSQNPRHKITKRGQNVTFRCDPISEHNRLYWYRQTLGQGPEFLTYFQNEAQLEKSRLLSDRFSAERPKGSFSTLEIQRTEQGDSAMYLCASSLGQSPGFFGSGTQLSVL.

This clonotype was seen a handful of times. The chain combines TRBV28 with TRBJ2-7; perhaps TRBD2 as D (7 bases). Per the germline V gene, CDR1 is MDHEN and CDR2 is SYDVKM. V lost 8 bases to trimming and J lost 0 bases, with 20 bases between them. The CDR3 runs to 16 residues. The CDR3 loop reads CASLGGGTPTSYEQYF. The CDR3 DNA reads TGTGCCAGCCTGGGAGGGGGGACCCCTACCTCCTACGAGCAGTACTTC. The full variable domain, with the rest looked up from reference TRBV28 and TRBJ2-7, is DVKVTQSSRYLVKRTGEKVFLECVQDMDHENMFWYRQDPGLGLRLIYFSYDVKMKEKGDIPEGYSVSREKKERFSLILESASTNQTSMYLCASLGGGTPTSYEQYFGPGTRLTVT.

This chain uses TRBV28 with TRBJ2-5; a possible D gene is TRBD1 (6 bases). V dropped 3 bases and J dropped 6 bases, with 11 bases sitting between them. This CDR3 is 13 amino acids long. Germline values: CDR1 MDHEN, CDR2 SYDVKM. The CDR3 region is CASSFARGQTQYF. The CDR3 nucleotides read TGTGCCAGCAGTTTTGCCAGGGGTCAGACCCAGTACTTC.

The chain links TRBV9 to TRBJ2-1; 9 bases agree with TRBD1. The germline V gene encodes CDR1 SGDLS and CDR2 YYNGEE. V gave up 3 bases and J gave up 7 bases; unmatched junction bases: 2. CDR3 size: 13 residues. The CDR3 DNA reads TGTGCCAGCAGCGCTGGGACAGGGAATGAGCAGTTCTTC. Translated, it gives CASSAGTGNEQFF.